Below, 31 T cell receptor beta chains from the same sample are listed, as sequenced in a study of radiotherapy plus CTLA-4 blockade in lung cancer. The data were produced by immunoSEQ multiplex PCR, yet TCRdb's version contains in-frame clones alone and is incomplete. The sample lists tens of thousands of clones, 77% seen once, with under 3% in the top ten. Specimen: peripheral blood, collected from a patient treated with radiotherapy plus ipilimumab. These receptors all stem from a human donor with non-small cell lung cancer whose response to radiotherapy plus ipilimumab could not be evaluated.

V gene TRBV6-5 combines with J gene TRBJ2-4, with 7 bases lining up with TRBD1. The V gene's germline CDR1 is MNHEY and CDR2 SVGAGI. The CDR3 is made up of 14 amino acids. The junction had 5 bases not matched to a gene; V was cut back by 2 bases and J by 7 bases. The CDR3 loop reads CASSYDRVPNIQYF. In nucleotides, the CDR3 is TGTGCCAGCAGTTACGACAGGGTTCCGAACATTCAGTACTTC.

V is TRBV28 and J is TRBJ1-2, with D possibly TRBD1 on 6 matching bases. CDR3 length: 15 residues. V dropped 3 bases and J dropped 8 bases, with 19 bases sitting between them. Looked up from germline, CDR1 is MDHEN and CDR2 is SYDVKM. The CDR3 region is CASSFAPRGAQGYTF. DNA for the CDR3: TGTGCCAGCAGTTTCGCCCCCCGGGGGGCGCAAGGCTACACCTTC.

The rearrangement joins TRBV4-1 to TRBJ2-3, with 10 bases aligning to TRBD2. The CDR3 loop spans 17 amino acids. Trimming cost V 1 base and J 1 base; bases outside gene matches: 5. Germline CDR1 reads MGHRA; CDR2 reads YSYEKL. The CDR3 region has the DNA TGCGCCAGCAGCCAAGGGGCGAGCGGGAGGGGCACAGATACGCAGTATTTT. Translating gives CASSQGASGRGTDTQYF.

The chain employs TRBV6-1 and TRBJ2-7, with a possible D match to TRBD1 (5 bases). The V end lost 6 bases, the J end lost 5 bases, and 11 bases lay between the germline ends. From germline, CDR1 is MNHNS and CDR2 SASEGT. CDR3 size: 12 residues. The CDR3 here is CASRNGHHEQYF. The CDR3 DNA follows: TGTGCCAGCAGAAATGGACACCACGAGCAGTACTTC.

This chain links TRBV29-1 with TRBJ1-3; 7 bases line up with TRBD1. V was clipped by 5 bases and J by 3 bases; unmatched bases: 7. The CDR3 covers 14 residues. Germline values: CDR1 SQVTM, CDR2 ANQGSEA. The CDR3 sequence: CSVQTGRIGNTIYF. Here the CDR3 DNA reads TGCAGCGTTCAGACAGGGAGAATTGGAAACACCATATATTTT.

The genes are TRBV10-1 and TRBJ1-2; D possibly corresponds to TRBD1 (5 bases). V was clipped by 7 bases and J by 8 bases, with 20 bases between them. Germline CDR1 and CDR2: WNHNN and SYGVQD (reference sequence). This CDR3 is built from 14 residues. CDR3 DNA: TGCGCCAGCACTCGGGGGACCGGCCCTTTGGGCTACACCTTC. Protein: CASTRGTGPLGYTF.

The chain recombines TRBV27 with TRBJ2-5, with D unresolved. The CDR3 sequence is 13 residues long. Trimming took off 1 base at V and 11 bases at J, with 14 bases between the two ends. In germline, CDR1 is MNHEY, CDR2 SMNVEV (reference sequence). The CDR3 loop reads CASSLFAVGEQYF. CDR3 DNA: TGTGCCAGCAGTTTATTCGCGGTGGGTGAGCAGTACTTC.

The V gene is TRBV9, the J gene TRBJ2-1; TRBD1 is a possible D gene (5 bases). There are 17 residues in the CDR3. Per germline, CDR1 SGDLS and CDR2 YYNGEE. With 4 bases removed from V and 0 bases from J, the gap between germline ends came to 17 bases. The CDR3 nucleotides are TGTGCCAGCAGCTCGCCTTGGGGCGGAAGCTCCTACAATGAGCAGTTCTTC. Residues: CASSSPWGGSSYNEQFF.

The rearrangement joins TRBV5-6 to TRBJ1-1, with D perhaps matching TRBD1 (5 bases). CDR3 length equals 16 residues. V lost 1 base to trimming and J lost 1 base, with 14 bases between them. Germline assignment: CDR1 SGHDT and CDR2 YYEEEE. CDR3 in amino acids: CASSLYGGGKNTEAFF. The CDR3 DNA reads TGTGCCAGCAGCTTGTACGGTGGGGGGAAGAACACTGAAGCTTTCTTT.

The chain carries TRBV30 and TRBJ2-5, with 8 bases lining up with TRBD1. Germline V gene lookup returns CDR1 GTSNPN and CDR2 SVGIG (reference sequence). V trimming: 1 base; J trimming: 4 bases; junction bases outside the gene matches: 23. This CDR3 contains 20 residues. In DNA, the CDR3 is TGTGCCTGGAGTGGTGATTGGGGACAGGTCCTAGGAGGTCGTGGAGAGACCCAGTACTTC. It yields the protein CAWSGDWGQVLGGRGETQYF.

This clone has only one observation. The chain recombines TRBV28 with TRBJ2-7; 10 bases map to TRBD1. CDR3 length: 15 residues. The junction had 7 bases not matched to a gene; V was cut back by 5 bases and J by 3 bases. CDR1 is MDHEN, CDR2 SYDVKM, per germline. As DNA, the CDR3 is TGTGCCAGCAGTGCCCCGGGACAGGGGCGCTACGAGCAGTACTTC. It yields the protein CASSAPGQGRYEQYF.

The chain recombines TRBV4-3 with TRBJ1-3, with D unresolved. The CDR3 is 15 amino acids. CDR1 and CDR2 from the germline V gene are LGHNA and YSLEER. Trimming cost V 0 bases and J 0 bases, with 6 bases left between them. The CDR3 reads CASSQEPRSGNTIYF. The CDR3 nucleotides read TGCGCCAGCAGCCAAGAACCGCGCTCTGGAAACACCATATATTTT.

The chain joins TRBV7-2 to TRBJ2-3, with 15 nucleotides matching TRBD2. Unmatched junction bases numbered 6, after V lost 4 bases and J lost 1 base. The germline V gene has CDR1 SGHTA and CDR2 FQGNSA. The length of the CDR3 is 18 residues. CDR3 in amino acids: CASSSGTSGGPGTDTQYF. DNA for the CDR3: TGTGCCAGCAGCTCGGGGACTAGCGGGGGGCCTGGCACAGATACGCAGTATTTT.

V is TRBV19 and J is TRBJ2-1; D perhaps matches TRBD2 (6 bases). Trimming removed 0 bases from V and 4 bases from J, with 13 bases in between. CDR3 length: 16 residues. Germline V gene sequence: CDR1 LNHDA, CDR2 SQIVND (reference sequence). CDR3 coding DNA: TGTGCCAGTAGTATAGACCCTCGGGACTTGTACAATGAGCAGTTCTTC. Amino acids: CASSIDPRDLYNEQFF.

The rearrangement joins TRBV18 to TRBJ2-1; D is perhaps TRBD1 (6 bases). Trimming cost V 2 bases and J 5 bases, with 16 bases left between them. The CDR3 has 16 amino acids. Germline CDR1 reads KGHSH; CDR2 reads LQKENI. The CDR3 loop reads CASSPEEETGNNEQFF. CDR3 nucleotide sequence: TGTGCCAGCTCACCAGAGGAGGAAACAGGGAACAATGAGCAGTTCTTC.

V usage is TRBV13 and J usage is TRBJ1-3; the D is unclear. Trimming pared 11 bases from V and 0 bases from J, leaving 23 bases between. Germline V gene data show CDR1 as PRHDT and CDR2 as FYEKMQ (reference sequence). The CDR3 sequence is 17 residues long. The CDR3 reads CAGNRNGFGVSGNTIYF. In DNA, the CDR3 is TGTGCCGGCAATCGCAATGGATTCGGGGTCTCTGGAAACACCATATATTTT.

The CDR3 protein is CASSRTGGSAANEKLFF. The CDR3, as DNA: TGTGCCAGTAGCCGGACAGGGGGCTCGGCAGCTAATGAAAAACTGTTTTTT. The chain couples TRBV19 to TRBJ1-4; 11 bases map to TRBD1. From germline, CDR1 is LNHDA and CDR2 SQIVND (reference sequence). V shed 6 bases and J 3 bases; nucleotides not matched to a gene: 9. The CDR3 is made up of 17 amino acids. The variable domain in full, with the rest retrieved from reference TRBV19 and TRBJ1-4, is DGGITQSPKYLFRKEGQNVTLSCEQNLNHDAMYWYRQDPGQGLRLIYYSQIVNDFQKGDIAEGYSVSREKKESFPLTVTSAQKNPTAFYLCASSRTGGSAANEKLFFGSGTQLSVL.

This clone was observed a handful of times. The chain links TRBV5-6 to TRBJ2-1; TRBD2 aligns across 13 bases. The CDR3 extends over 17 amino acids. Trimming took 4 bases from V and 8 from J; bases not matched to a gene: 12. Germline-derived CDR1 and CDR2 are SGHDT and YYEEEE. In DNA form, the CDR3 reads TGTGCCAGCAGCACCGGGACTAGCGGGACCCTTTTCGATGAGCAGTTCTTC. It codes for CASSTGTSGTLFDEQFF.

The chain carries TRBV28 and TRBJ1-5, with 7 nucleotides matching TRBD1. The CDR3 runs 15 residues. Germline V gives CDR1 MDHEN, CDR2 SYDVKM. J was trimmed by 1 base and V by 6 bases; bases with no gene match: 6. CDR3 sequence (DNA): TGTGCCAGCAGGAGACTGGGACAGAGCAATCAGCCCCAGCATTTT. Its protein product is CASRRLGQSNQPQHF.

The gene calls are TRBV30 and TRBJ2-5, with a weak D call TRBD2 (6 bases). V was clipped by 1 base and J by 10 bases, with 22 bases between them. Germline CDR1 reads GTSNPN; CDR2 reads SVGIG (reference sequence). The CDR3 covers 15 residues. The CDR3 here is CAWSAPGHKRAGQYF. The CDR3 DNA reads as TGTGCCTGGAGTGCCCCCGGACATAAGCGGGCGGGCCAGTACTTC.

The chain is built from TRBV19 and TRBJ1-2; TRBD1 might be the D (5 bases). Germline values: CDR1 LNHDA, CDR2 SQIVND (reference sequence). V was shortened by 10 bases and J by 0 bases, with 21 bases between the two germline ends. This CDR3 has 16 amino acids. This CDR3 reads CANKRRRTSANYGYTF. CDR3 DNA: TGTGCCAATAAAAGGAGACGGACATCAGCTAACTATGGCTACACCTTC. The full variable domain, completed using reference TRBV19 and TRBJ1-2, is DGGITQSPKYLFRKEGQNVTLSCEQNLNHDAMYWYRQDPGQGLRLIYYSQIVNDFQKGDIAEGYSVSREKKESFPLTVTSAQKNPTAFYLCANKRRRTSANYGYTFGSGTRLTVV.

The J gene is TRBJ2-1, the V gene TRBV7-3; tentatively, D is TRBD2 (5 bases). The CDR3 runs to 18 residues. Trimming removed 4 bases at V and 3 bases at J, with 22 bases between. Germline CDR1 and CDR2: SGHTA and FQGTGA. This chain's CDR3 is CASSSEGSTSRYYNEQFF. For the CDR3, the DNA is TGTGCCAGCAGCTCCGAGGGTTCGACCAGCAGATACTACAATGAGCAGTTCTTC.

The J gene is TRBJ2-5, the V gene TRBV19; 10 bases map to TRBD2. The DNA end is more similar to TRBJ2-7, so the J call may be wrong. The CDR3 covers 13 residues. Germline assignment: CDR1 LNHDA and CDR2 SQIVND (reference sequence). CDR3 bases: TGTGCCAGTAGCGTAGCGGGGGGCTACGAGCAGTACTTC. Its translation is CASSVAGGYEQYF.

In regard to this clone: One end of the junction varies from germline; a read error may be responsible. The sample carries other DNA sequences with the same CDR3. CDR3 nucleotides: TGTGCCAGTAGTGGGGGCCAGTTCTATAATTCCCCCCTCCACTTT. Translated, it gives CASSGGQFYNSPLHF. The chain joins TRBV19 to TRBJ1-6, with D perhaps matching TRBD1 (6 bases). CDR1 is LNHDA, CDR2 SQIVND, per germline (reference sequence). The CDR3 consists of 15 residues.

The chain recombines TRBV28 with TRBJ2-7; 7 bases agree with TRBD1. After removal of 2 bases from V and 2 bases from J, the junction contained 9 bases not matched to a gene. The CDR3 extends over 16 amino acids. CDR1 MDHEN and CDR2 SYDVKM come from the germline V gene. As DNA, the CDR3 is TGTGCCAGCAGTTTAGCCCCCACAGGGGCGCCCTACGAGCAGTACTTC. This encodes CASSLAPTGAPYEQYF.

CDR3 DNA sequence: TGCGCCAGCAGCCTGGGTGGGACCGGGACAGGTCAAGAGACCCAGTACTTC. It specifies CASSLGGTGTGQETQYF. The chain joins TRBV5-1 to TRBJ2-5, with 8 bases matching TRBD1. The V gene's germline CDR1 is SGHRS and CDR2 YFSETQ. The CDR3 has 17 amino acids. V was clipped by 4 bases and J by 2 bases; unmatched bases: 13.

V is TRBV5-1 and J is TRBJ2-1; tentatively, D is TRBD1 (6 bases). CDR3 length equals 14 residues. V shed 4 bases and J shed 4 bases, with 12 bases lying between them. Germline assignment: CDR1 SGHRS and CDR2 YFSETQ. CDR3 in amino acids: CASSPGQPYNEQFF. CDR3 nucleotide sequence: TGCGCCAGCAGCCCCGGACAGCCATACAATGAGCAGTTCTTC.

The V and J genes are TRBV13 and TRBJ2-1; TRBD2 aligns across 9 bases. The germline V gene encodes CDR1 PRHDT and CDR2 FYEKMQ (reference sequence). The CDR3 loop spans 17 amino acids. V lost 5 bases to trimming and J lost 7 bases; unmatched junction nucleotides: 15. CDR3 nucleotide sequence: TGTGCCAGCAGCCCCGGGGGGCGCGGGGGGGCCGGAAATGAGCAGTTCTTC. The encoded protein is CASSPGGRGGAGNEQFF.

CDR3 nucleotide sequence: TGTGCCAGCAGTTTAATGGACAGGGCGTACGAGCAGTACTTC. It encodes CASSLMDRAYEQYF. The gene calls are TRBV27 and TRBJ2-7; TRBD1 matches at 8 bases. This CDR3 has 14 residues. The V segment lost 2 bases and the J segment 4 bases; nucleotides outside the gene matches: 4. The germline gives CDR1 MNHEY, CDR2 SMNVEV (reference sequence).

The chain couples TRBV7-2 to TRBJ2-7, with 7 bases identical to TRBD1. The CDR3 has 16 residues. CDR1 is SGHTA and CDR2 is FQGNSA in the germline V gene. V dropped 0 bases and J dropped 7; count of bases not matched to a gene: 12. CDR3 amino acids: CASSLAGQVGKLEQYF. Here the CDR3 DNA reads TGTGCCAGCAGCTTAGCTGGACAGGTCGGTAAATTGGAGCAGTACTTC.

This clone was seen only once. The gene calls are TRBV27 and TRBJ1-4; D is unresolved. The CDR3 is made up of 14 amino acids. CDR1 is MNHEY and CDR2 is SMNVEV in the germline V gene (reference sequence). V lost 6 bases and J 0 bases, leaving 8 bases between the germline ends. The CDR3 DNA sequence: TGTGCCAGCAGCAGCGTGGCAACTAATGAAAAACTGTTTTTT. As protein: CASSSVATNEKLFF.